This T cell receptor (beta chain) derives from a study of CD8 T cells in ankylosing spondylitis. Study findings and constraints: Disease-linked clones were CD8+ and relatively rare in peripheral blood.

CDR3 length: 16 residues. V lost 0 bases, J lost 7 bases, and 6 bases stayed unmatched. In germline, CDR1 is SGDLS, CDR2 YYNGEE. This clonotype was picked up many times. Its antigen is undetermined. Each CDR3 protein is one row after TCRdb ran MiXCR on the 5' RACE reads. The data contain 40,000 or so distinct CDR3 sequences, 2.5% to 3.5% of them singletons. Sequenced material: blood, either unsorted or a sorted T cell fraction (not recorded which). The receptor was isolated from a male donor with ankylosing spondylitis or in good health (not recorded which). This chain uses TRBV9 with TRBJ2-3, with 12 bases that match TRBD2. In nucleotides, the CDR3 is TGTGCCAGCAGCGTAGCTACACTAGCGGGGGGCAATACGCAGTATTTT. Residues: CASSVATLAGGNTQYF.